Listed below are T cell receptor beta chains from one sample, sequenced in a study of T-cell memory formation after mild COVID-19. TCRdb ran MiXCR on the 5' RACE reads and lists one entry per CDR3 protein. The sample records hundreds of thousands of distinct CDR3 sequences, around 22% being singletons. The source material was PBMCs or a T cell subset sorted from them (not recorded which). The receptors come from an adult woman who had mild COVID-19 (a few samples of this study predate the infection). Cell type and time point are not known. CDR3s include the opening cysteine and the closing phenylalanine or tryptophan.

J	V	CDR3
TRBJ2-7	TRBV14	CASSQGVPDEQYF
TRBJ1-2	TRBV29-1	CSALQGEAYGYTF
TRBJ2-3	TRBV7-9	CASSSLSHLTSPPQYF
TRBJ1-5	TRBV9	CASSEGQVNQPQHF
TRBJ1-5	TRBV7-9	CASSPLDSHQPQHF
TRBJ2-7	TRBV4-3	CASSQDLAPGPIDEQYF
TRBJ1-5	TRBV9	CASSAGGAPYNQPQHF
TRBJ2-7	TRBV6-2/TRBV6-3	CASKPGWGYEQYF
TRBJ2-3	TRBV3-1	CASSQERTDTQYF
TRBJ1-1	TRBV5-8	CASSLLQSGTGSEAFF
TRBJ2-7	TRBV5-1	CASSPGQGAIEQYF
TRBJ2-2	TRBV18	CASSGLAGATSAGELFF
TRBJ1-1	TRBV6-1	CASRVLQGMDTEAFF
TRBJ2-7	TRBV19	CASSITSKDRGTYVEQYF
TRBJ2-7	TRBV6-6	CASSVGGQTLRAYEQYF
TRBJ1-5	TRBV20-1	CSAPDRESNQPQHF
TRBJ2-3	TRBV27	CASTRNQGGTQYF
TRBJ1-1	TRBV29-1	CSVEGRGTEAFF
TRBJ2-3	TRBV12-3/TRBV12-4	CASSRGIAVKADTQYF
TRBJ2-5	TRBV10-3	CAISVGSFGGGQETQYF
TRBJ2-3	TRBV3-1	CASSQDLATDTQYF
TRBJ2-1	TRBV10-3	CAISDLVLAGMDEQFF
TRBJ2-7	TRBV6-6	CASSSGHINEQYF
TRBJ1-1	TRBV12-3/TRBV12-4	CASSFRQDMNTEAFF
TRBJ2-7	TRBV24-1	CATSDSAEQYF
TRBJ2-1	TRBV27	CASRATGTIPNEQFF
TRBJ2-4	TRBV7-9	CASSRTSYGNIQYF
TRBJ1-1	TRBV25-1	CASSERPKGTEAFF
TRBJ1-2	TRBV7-9	CASSLLGGNYGYTF
TRBJ1-4	TRBV24-1	CATRNDRGCEKLFF
TRBJ2-1	TRBV19	CASSMEGLFRQFF
TRBJ2-5	TRBV28	CASSPGQGAVKETQYF
TRBJ2-7	TRBV6-5	CASSYTWGSGSGEQYF
TRBJ1-2	TRBV7-8	CASSLRVLRTGSEIGYTF
TRBJ1-1	TRBV5-1	CASSLEAYRGNTEAFF
TRBJ2-1	TRBV7-2	CASSLTAEQFF
TRBJ2-7	TRBV14	CASSLVGFHEQYF
TRBJ2-2	TRBV9	CASSPKLNTGELFF
TRBJ1-1	TRBV25-1	CASSNWGGKGTEAFF
TRBJ2-7	TRBV5-4	CASSRAGGSHSYEQYF
TRBJ1-2	TRBV3-1	CASSHSTDRKYGYGYTF
TRBJ2-3	TRBV6-2/TRBV6-3	CASSFGLAGRDTQYF
TRBJ1-5	TRBV24-1	CATSDLRWVYSNQPQHF